This T cell receptor (beta chain) appears in the sequencing data of a study of blood T cell repertoires in COVID-19. This clone was observed once. Sequencing used immunoSEQ multiplex PCR; TCRdb keeps in-frame clones, though not all of them. The table records approximately 240,000 clones, around 84% of them present only once. Trimming cost V 0 bases and J 5 bases, with 11 bases left between them. Germline assignment: CDR1 SGHKS and CDR2 YYEKEE (reference sequence). The CDR3 spans 14 residues. Sequenced: peripheral blood. This clonotype originated in a woman aged 55-75 years who had recovered from COVID-19. The chain links TRBV5-5 to TRBJ1-2, with D possibly matching TRBD1 (6 bases). The CDR3 region is CASSLEGQIYGYTF. The CDR3 DNA reads TGTGCCAGCAGCTTGGAAGGACAGATTTATGGCTACACCTTC.